The T cell receptor (beta chain) under discussion was sequenced for a study of T cell changes during pregnancy in multiple sclerosis. This clone was recorded once. The method was immunoSEQ multiplex PCR; TCRdb's version includes in-frame clones alone and lacks a portion of them. The sample yields approximately 60,000 clones, 80% to 90% seen once. Input material: peripheral blood from another person, used as feeder cells. The sequence derives from a human donor whose cells served as feeder cells for cultures in a pregnancy study.

For the CDR3, the DNA is TGCGCCAGCAGCCAAGACTCCAGGTTGACTGAAGCTTTCTTT. It codes for CASSQDSRLTEAFF. V and J are TRBV4-3 and TRBJ1-1; D is unclear. V was trimmed by 0 bases and J by 5 bases, leaving 10 bases between them. Germline V gene data show CDR1 as LGHNA and CDR2 as YSLEER. The CDR3 is made up of 14 amino acids.